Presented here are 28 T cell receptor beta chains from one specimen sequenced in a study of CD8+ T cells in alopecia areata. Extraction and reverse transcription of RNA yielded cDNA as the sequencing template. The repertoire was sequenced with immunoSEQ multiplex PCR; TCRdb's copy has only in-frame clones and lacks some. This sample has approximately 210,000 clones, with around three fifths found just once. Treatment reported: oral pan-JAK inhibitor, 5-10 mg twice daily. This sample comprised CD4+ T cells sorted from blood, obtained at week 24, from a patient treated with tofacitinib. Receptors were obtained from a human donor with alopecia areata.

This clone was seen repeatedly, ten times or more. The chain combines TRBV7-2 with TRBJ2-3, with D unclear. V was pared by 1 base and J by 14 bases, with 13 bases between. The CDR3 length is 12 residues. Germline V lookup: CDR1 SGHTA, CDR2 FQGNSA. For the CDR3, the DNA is TGTGCCAGCAGCTTAGACGGACCGCGACGGTATTTT. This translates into CASSLDGPRRYF.

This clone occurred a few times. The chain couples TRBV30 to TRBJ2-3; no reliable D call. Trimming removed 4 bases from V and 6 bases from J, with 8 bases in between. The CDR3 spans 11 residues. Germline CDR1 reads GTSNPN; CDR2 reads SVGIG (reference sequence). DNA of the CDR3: TGTGCCTGGACCGTAGGGGATACGCAGTATTTT. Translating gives CAWTVGDTQYF.

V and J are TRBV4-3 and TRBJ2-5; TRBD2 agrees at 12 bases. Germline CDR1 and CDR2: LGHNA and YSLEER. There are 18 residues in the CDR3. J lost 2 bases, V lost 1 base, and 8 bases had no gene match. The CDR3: CASSQGAGLAGSQETQYF. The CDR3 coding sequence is TGCGCCAGCAGCCAAGGAGCCGGACTAGCGGGGAGTCAAGAGACCCAGTACTTC.

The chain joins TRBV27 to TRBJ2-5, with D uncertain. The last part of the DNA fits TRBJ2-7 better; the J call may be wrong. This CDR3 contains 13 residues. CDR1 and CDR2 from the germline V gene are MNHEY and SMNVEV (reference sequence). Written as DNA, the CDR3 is TGTGCCAGCAGTTTAGACGGATCTCCCGAGCAGTACTTC. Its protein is CASSLDGSPEQYF.

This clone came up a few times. CDR3: CASGLRDRGPQPQHF. The CDR3 DNA sequence: TGTGCTAGTGGTTTGAGGGACAGGGGGCCTCAGCCCCAGCATTTT. The J gene is TRBJ1-5, the V gene TRBV12-5; TRBD1 matches at 12 bases. The CDR3 extends over 15 amino acids. In germline, CDR1 is LGHNT, CDR2 FRNRAP. J lost 6 bases, V lost 2 bases, and 2 bases had no gene match.

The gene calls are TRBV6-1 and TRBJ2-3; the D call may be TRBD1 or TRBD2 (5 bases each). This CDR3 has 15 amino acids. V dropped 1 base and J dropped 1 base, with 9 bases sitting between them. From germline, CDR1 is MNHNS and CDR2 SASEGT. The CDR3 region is CASSEGGVGTDTQYF. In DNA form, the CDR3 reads TGTGCCAGCAGTGAAGGAGGGGTTGGCACAGATACGCAGTATTTT.

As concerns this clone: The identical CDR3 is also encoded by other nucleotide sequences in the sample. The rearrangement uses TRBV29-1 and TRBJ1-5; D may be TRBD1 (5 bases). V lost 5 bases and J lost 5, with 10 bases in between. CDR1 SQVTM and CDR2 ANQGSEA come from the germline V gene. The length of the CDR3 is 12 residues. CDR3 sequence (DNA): TGCAGCGTTCGGGACGGAGATCAGCCCCAGCATTTT. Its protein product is CSVRDGDQPQHF.

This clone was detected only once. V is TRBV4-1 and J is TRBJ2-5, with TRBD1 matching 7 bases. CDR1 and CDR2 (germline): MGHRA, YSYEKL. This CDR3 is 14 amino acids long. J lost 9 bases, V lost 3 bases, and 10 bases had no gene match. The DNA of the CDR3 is TGCGCCAGCAGCCAGGCCGGGACAGAGGGTCCCCAGTACTTC. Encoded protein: CASSQAGTEGPQYF.

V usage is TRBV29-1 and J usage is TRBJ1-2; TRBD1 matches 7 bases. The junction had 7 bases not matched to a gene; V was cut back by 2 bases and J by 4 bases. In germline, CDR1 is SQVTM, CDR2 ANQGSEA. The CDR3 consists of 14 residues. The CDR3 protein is CSVERGTGAYGYTF. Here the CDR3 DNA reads TGCAGCGTTGAACGAGGTACAGGGGCCTATGGCTACACCTTC.

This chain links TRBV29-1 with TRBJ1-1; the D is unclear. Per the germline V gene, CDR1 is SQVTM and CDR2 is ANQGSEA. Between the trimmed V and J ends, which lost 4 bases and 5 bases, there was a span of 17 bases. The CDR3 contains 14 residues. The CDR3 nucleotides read TGCAGCGTTGTGGTGGCTGCCTTAAGGACTGAAGCTTTCTTT. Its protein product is CSVVVAALRTEAFF.

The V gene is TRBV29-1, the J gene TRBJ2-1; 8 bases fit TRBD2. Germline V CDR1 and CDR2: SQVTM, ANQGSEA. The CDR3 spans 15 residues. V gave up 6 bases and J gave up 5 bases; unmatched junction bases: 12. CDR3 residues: CSVPRLAGHNNEQFF. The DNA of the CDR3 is TGCAGCGTCCCCCGGCTAGCGGGCCATAACAATGAGCAGTTCTTC.

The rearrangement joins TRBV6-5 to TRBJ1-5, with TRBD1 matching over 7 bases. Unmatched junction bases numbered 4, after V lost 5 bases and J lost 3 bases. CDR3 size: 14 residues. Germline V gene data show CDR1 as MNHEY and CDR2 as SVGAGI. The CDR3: CASSPGQLNQPQHF. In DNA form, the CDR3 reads TGTGCCAGCAGTCCGGGACAGCTCAATCAGCCCCAGCATTTT.

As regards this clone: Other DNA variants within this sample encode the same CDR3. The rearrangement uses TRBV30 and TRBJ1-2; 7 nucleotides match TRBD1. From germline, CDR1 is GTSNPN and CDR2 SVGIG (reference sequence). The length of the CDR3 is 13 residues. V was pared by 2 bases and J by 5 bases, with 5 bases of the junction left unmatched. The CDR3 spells CAWSRDREYGYTF. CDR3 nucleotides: TGTGCCTGGAGTCGAGACAGGGAGTATGGCTACACCTTC.

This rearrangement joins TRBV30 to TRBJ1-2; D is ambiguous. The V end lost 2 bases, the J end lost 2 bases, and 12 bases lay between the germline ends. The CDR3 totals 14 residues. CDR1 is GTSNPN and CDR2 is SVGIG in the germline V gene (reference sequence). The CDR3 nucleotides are TGTGCCTGGAGTAAAATCGGGTTAAACTATGGCTACACCTTC. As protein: CAWSKIGLNYGYTF.

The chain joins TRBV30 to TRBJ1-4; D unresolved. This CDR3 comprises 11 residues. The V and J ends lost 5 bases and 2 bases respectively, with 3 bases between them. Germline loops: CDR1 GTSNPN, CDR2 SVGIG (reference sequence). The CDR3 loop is CAWSTNEKLFF. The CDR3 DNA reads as TGTGCCTGGTCCACTAATGAAAAACTGTTTTTT.

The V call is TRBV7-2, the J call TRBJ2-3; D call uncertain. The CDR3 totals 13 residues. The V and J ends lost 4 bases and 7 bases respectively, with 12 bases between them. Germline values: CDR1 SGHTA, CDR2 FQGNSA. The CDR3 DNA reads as TGTGCCAGCAGCTCACGCGAACGAAATACGCAGTATTTT. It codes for CASSSRERNTQYF.

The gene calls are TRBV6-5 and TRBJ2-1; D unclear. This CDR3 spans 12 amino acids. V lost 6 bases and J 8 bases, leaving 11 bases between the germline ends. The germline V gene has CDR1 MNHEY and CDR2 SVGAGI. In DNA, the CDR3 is TGTGCCAGCAGGGTAGGGTTGCATGAGCAGTTCTTC. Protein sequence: CASRVGLHEQFF.

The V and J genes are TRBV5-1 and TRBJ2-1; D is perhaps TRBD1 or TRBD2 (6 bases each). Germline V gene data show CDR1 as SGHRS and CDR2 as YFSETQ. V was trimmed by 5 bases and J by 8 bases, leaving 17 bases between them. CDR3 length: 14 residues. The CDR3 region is CASSPLATGDEQFF. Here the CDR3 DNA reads TGCGCCAGCAGTCCCCTAGCGACAGGAGATGAGCAGTTCTTC.

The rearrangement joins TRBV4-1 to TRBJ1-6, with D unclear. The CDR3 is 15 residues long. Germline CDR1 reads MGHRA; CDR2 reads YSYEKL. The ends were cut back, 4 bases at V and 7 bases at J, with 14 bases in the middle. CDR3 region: CASSLVPPGNSPLHF. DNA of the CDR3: TGCGCCAGCAGCCTCGTCCCCCCGGGAAATTCACCCCTCCACTTT.

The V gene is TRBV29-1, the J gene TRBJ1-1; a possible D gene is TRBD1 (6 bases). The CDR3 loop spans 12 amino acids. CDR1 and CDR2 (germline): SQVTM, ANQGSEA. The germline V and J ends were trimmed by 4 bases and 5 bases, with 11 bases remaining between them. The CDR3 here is CSVAWGRTEAFF. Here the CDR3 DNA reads TGCAGCGTTGCCTGGGGGCGGACTGAAGCTTTCTTT.

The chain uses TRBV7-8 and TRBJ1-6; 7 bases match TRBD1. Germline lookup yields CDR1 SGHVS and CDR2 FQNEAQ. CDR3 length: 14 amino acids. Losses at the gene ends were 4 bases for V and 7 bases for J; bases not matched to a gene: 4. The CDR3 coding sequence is TGTGCCAGCAGCTGGACAGGCAGCAATTCACCCCTCCACTTT. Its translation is CASSWTGSNSPLHF.

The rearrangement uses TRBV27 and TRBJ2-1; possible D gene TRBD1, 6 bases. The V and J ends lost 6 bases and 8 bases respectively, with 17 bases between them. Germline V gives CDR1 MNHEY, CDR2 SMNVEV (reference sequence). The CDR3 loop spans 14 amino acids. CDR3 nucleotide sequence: TGTGCCAGCAGGGCCCTCACAGGGTATCATGAGCAGTTCTTC. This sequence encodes CASRALTGYHEQFF.

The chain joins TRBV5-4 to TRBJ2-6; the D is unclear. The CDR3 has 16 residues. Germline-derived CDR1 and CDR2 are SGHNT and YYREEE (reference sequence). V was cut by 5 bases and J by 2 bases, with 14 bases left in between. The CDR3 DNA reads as TGTGCCAGCAGTCGAAGGGTAGGGCCTGGGGCCAACGTCCTGACTTTC. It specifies CASSRRVGPGANVLTF. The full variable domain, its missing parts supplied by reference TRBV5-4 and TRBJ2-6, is ETGVTQSPTHLIKTRGQQVTLRCSSQSGHNTVSWYQQALGQGPQFIFQYYREEENGRGNFPPRFSGLQFPNYSSELNVNALELDDSALYLCASSRRVGPGANVLTFGAGSRLTVL.

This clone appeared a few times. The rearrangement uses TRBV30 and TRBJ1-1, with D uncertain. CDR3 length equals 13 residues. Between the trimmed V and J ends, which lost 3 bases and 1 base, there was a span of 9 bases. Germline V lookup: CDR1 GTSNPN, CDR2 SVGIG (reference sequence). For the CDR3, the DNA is TGTGCCTGGAGGGCCCGCGGGAACACTGAAGCTTTCTTT. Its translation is CAWRARGNTEAFF. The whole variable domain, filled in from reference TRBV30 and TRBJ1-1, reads SQTIHQWPATLVQPVGSPLSLECTVEGTSNPNLYWYRQAAGRGLQLLFYSVGIGQISSEVPQNLSASRPQDRQFILSSKKLLLSDSGFYLCAWRARGNTEAFFGQGTRLTVV.

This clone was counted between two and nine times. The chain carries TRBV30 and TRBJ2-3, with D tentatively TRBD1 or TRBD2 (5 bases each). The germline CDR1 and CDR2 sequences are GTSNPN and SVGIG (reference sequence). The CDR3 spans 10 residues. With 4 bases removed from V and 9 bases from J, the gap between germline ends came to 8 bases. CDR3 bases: TGTGCCTGGAAGGGACCAACGCAGTATTTT. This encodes CAWKGPTQYF.

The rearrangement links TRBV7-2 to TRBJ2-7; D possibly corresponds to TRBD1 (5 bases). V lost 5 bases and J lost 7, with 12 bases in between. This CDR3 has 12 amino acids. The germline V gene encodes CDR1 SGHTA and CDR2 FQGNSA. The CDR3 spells CASSPRVSEQYF. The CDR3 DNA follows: TGTGCCAGCAGCCCCAGGGTGTCAGAGCAGTACTTC.

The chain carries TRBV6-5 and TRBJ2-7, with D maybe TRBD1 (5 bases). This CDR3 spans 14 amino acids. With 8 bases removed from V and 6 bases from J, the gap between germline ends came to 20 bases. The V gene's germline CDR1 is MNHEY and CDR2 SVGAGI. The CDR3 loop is CASGEQVITSEQYF. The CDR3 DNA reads TGTGCCAGCGGGGAACAGGTCATAACCAGCGAGCAGTACTTC.

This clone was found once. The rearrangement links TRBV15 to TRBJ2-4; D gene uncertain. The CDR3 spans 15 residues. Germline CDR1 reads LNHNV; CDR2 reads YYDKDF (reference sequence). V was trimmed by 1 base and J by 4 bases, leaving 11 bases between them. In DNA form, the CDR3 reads TGTGCCACCAGCAGAGGTGGGGAATGGAAAAACATTCAGTACTTC. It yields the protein CATSRGGEWKNIQYF. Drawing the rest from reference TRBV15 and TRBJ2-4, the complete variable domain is DAMVIQNPRYQVTQFGKPVTLSCSQTLNHNVMYWYQQKSSQAPKLLFHYYDKDFNNEADTPDNFQSRRPNTSFCFLDIRSPGLGDTAMYLCATSRGGEWKNIQYFGAGTRLSVL.